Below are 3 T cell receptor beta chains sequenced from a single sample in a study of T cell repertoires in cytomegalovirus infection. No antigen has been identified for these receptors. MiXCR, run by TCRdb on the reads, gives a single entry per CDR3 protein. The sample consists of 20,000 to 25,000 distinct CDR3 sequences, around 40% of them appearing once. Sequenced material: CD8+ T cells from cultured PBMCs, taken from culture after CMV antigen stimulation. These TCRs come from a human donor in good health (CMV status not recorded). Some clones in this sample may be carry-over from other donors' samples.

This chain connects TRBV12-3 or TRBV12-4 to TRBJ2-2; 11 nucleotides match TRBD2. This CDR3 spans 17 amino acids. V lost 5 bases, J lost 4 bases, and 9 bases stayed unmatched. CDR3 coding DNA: TGTGCCAGCAGTATCGGGACTAGCGGTCCGGGCACCGGGGAGCTGTTTTTT. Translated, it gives CASSIGTSGPGTGELFF.

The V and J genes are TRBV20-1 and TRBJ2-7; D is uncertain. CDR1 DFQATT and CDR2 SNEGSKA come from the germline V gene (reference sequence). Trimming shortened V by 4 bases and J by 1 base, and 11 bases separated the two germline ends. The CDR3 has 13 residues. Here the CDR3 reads CSATIFSSYEQYF. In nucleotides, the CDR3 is TGCAGTGCTACAATTTTCTCTTCCTACGAGCAGTACTTC.

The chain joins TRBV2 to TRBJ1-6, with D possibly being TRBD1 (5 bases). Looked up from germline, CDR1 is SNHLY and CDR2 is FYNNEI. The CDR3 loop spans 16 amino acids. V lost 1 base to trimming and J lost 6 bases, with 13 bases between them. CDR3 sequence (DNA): TGTGCCAGCAGTGAAGGGGAGGGACGGCCTAATTCACCCCTCCACTTT. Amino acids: CASSEGEGRPNSPLHF.